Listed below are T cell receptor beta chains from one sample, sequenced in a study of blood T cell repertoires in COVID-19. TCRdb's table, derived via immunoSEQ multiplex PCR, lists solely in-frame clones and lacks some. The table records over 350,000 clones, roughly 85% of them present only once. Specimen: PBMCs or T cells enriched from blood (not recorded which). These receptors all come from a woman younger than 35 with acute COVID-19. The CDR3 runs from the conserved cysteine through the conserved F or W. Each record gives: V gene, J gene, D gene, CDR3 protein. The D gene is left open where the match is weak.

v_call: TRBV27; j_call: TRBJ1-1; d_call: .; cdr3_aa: CASSYTGGTEAFF
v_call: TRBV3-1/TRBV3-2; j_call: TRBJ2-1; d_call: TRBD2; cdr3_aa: CASSQALAVVNEQFF
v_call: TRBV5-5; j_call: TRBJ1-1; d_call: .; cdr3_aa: CASSFHLQGSVNTEAFF
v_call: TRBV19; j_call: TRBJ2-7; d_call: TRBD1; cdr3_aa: CASRRTGGAGEQYF
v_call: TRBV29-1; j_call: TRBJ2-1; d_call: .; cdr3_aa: CSVFDYVLSNEQFF
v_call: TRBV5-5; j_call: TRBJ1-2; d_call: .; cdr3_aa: CASSLIPGQDYGYTF
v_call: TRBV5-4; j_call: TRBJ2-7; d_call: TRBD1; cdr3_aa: CASSPGTAVYEQYF
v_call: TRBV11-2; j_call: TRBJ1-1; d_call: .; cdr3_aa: CASSLIQGNTEAFF
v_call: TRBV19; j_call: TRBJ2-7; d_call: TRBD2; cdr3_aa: CASSTRQGSSGRTSYEQYF
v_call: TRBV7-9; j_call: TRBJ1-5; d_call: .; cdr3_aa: CASSLGDYSNQPQHF
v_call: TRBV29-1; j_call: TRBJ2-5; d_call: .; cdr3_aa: CSVVQGSQETQYF
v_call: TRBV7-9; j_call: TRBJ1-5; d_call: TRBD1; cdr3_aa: CASSVNYGQGAQPQHF
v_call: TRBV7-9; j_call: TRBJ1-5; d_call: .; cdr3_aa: CASSFEGVQPQHF
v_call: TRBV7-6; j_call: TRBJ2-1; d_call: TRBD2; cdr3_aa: CASSPMLAGGPGNEQFF
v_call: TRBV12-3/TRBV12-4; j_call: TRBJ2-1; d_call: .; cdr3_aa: CASTQTGVEQFF
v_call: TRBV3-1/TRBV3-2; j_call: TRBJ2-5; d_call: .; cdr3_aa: CASSQVGQGPETQYF
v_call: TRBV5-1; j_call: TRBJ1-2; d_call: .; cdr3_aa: CASSLNTGYGYTF
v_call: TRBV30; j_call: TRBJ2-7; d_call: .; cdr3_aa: CAWRSFRTPIYEQYF
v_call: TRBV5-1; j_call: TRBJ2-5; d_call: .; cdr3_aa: CASSFSSGGETQYF
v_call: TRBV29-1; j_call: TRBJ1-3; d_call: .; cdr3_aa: CSVAEQESGNTIYF
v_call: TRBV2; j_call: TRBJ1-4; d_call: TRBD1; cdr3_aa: CASRGLRGQTPTNEKLFF
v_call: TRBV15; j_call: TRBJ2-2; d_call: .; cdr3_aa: CATSRDSGELFF
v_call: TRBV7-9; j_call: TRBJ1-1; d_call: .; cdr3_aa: CASSSQENTEAFF